The 13 T cell receptor beta chains below were found in one sample sequenced in a study of OX40 agonist ivuxolimab in advanced cancers. Using immunoSEQ multiplex PCR, the repertoire was profiled, and TCRdb retains in-frame clones only, with some absent. The table records around 100,000 clones, roughly 95% of them present only once. Here the sequenced sample was CD4+ or CD8+ T cells sorted from blood, taken in a trial of the OX40 agonist ivuxolimab. Receptor source: an adult with an advanced solid tumor such as melanoma, head and neck, liver or kidney cancer.

The rearrangement joins TRBV12-5 to TRBJ1-1, with D hard to call. The germline V and J ends were trimmed by 3 bases and 1 base, with 9 bases remaining between them. This CDR3 has 14 residues. CDR1 and CDR2 (germline): LGHNT, FRNRAP. The CDR3 DNA follows: TGTGCTAGTGGTTTCACGGGAGAGAACACTGAAGCTTTCTTT. Translation: CASGFTGENTEAFF.

There are a few counts of this clone. This sequence joins TRBV10-2 and TRBJ1-3; the D is unclear. This CDR3 is 13 amino acids long. The germline V gene has CDR1 WSHSY and CDR2 SAAADI. V lost 3 bases and J 5 bases, leaving 8 bases between the germline ends. The CDR3 DNA reads as TGCGCCAGCAGTGACGGAGAGCGAAACACCATATATTTT. Residues: CASSDGERNTIYF.

This clone was recorded once. The V and J genes are TRBV19 and TRBJ1-1; D is unclear. The CDR3 contains 11 residues. Germline CDR1 reads LNHDA; CDR2 reads SQIVND (reference sequence). Trimming cost V 10 bases and J 0 bases, with 6 bases left between them. DNA of the CDR3: TGTGCCAAATACGTGAACACTGAAGCTTTCTTT. It is translated as CAKYVNTEAFF.

CDR3 sequence reads: CASSYGQGRTEAFF. Here the CDR3 DNA reads TGCGCCAGCAGCTACGGACAGGGGCGTACTGAAGCTTTCTTT. The V and J genes are TRBV5-1 and TRBJ1-1, with 9 nucleotides matching TRBD1. This CDR3 has 14 amino acids. From germline, CDR1 is SGHRS and CDR2 YFSETQ. V lost 3 bases, J lost 5 bases, and 5 bases stayed unmatched.

J is TRBJ1-2 and V is TRBV28; D uncertain. Germline loops: CDR1 MDHEN, CDR2 SYDVKM. The CDR3 sequence is 13 residues long. Trimming removed 3 bases from V and 5 bases from J, with 10 bases in between. CDR3 region: CASSLGLEYGYTF. As DNA, the CDR3 is TGTGCCAGCAGTTTGGGTCTGGAATATGGCTACACCTTC.

V gene TRBV5-5 combines with J gene TRBJ2-2; D might be TRBD1 (5 bases). Germline loops: CDR1 SGHKS, CDR2 YYEKEE (reference sequence). The ends were cut back, 3 bases at V and 1 base at J, with 16 bases in the middle. This CDR3 has 17 amino acids. DNA of the CDR3: TGTGCCAGCAGCTCTAAAGGGGCGGATCTGAACACCGGGGAGCTGTTTTTT. This sequence encodes CASSSKGADLNTGELFF.

The chain links TRBV27 to TRBJ1-5; D is unresolved. Trimming shortened V by 2 bases and J by 7 bases, and 9 bases separated the two germline ends. The CDR3 has 13 residues. From germline, CDR1 is MNHEY and CDR2 SMNVEV (reference sequence). This CDR3 is CASSLKDWQPQHF. The CDR3 bases are TGTGCCAGCAGTTTAAAAGATTGGCAGCCCCAGCATTTT.

Notes on this clone: Other DNA sequences in this sample translate to the same CDR3. The chain joins TRBV28 to TRBJ2-7, with D tentatively TRBD1 (6 bases). The CDR3 contains 14 residues. Germline V CDR1 and CDR2: MDHEN, SYDVKM. V lost 6 bases and J lost 4, with 16 bases in between. In nucleotides, the CDR3 is TGTGCCAGCAGCTTGACCGACAGGAGATACGAGCAGTACTTC. Protein: CASSLTDRRYEQYF.

The chain uses TRBV14 and TRBJ1-4, with 7 bases that match TRBD1. Germline V gene data show CDR1 as SGHDN and CDR2 as FVKESK. This CDR3 spans 15 amino acids. After removal of 4 bases from V and 0 bases from J, the junction contained 2 bases not matched to a gene. CDR3 coding DNA: TGTGCCAGCAGCCCCGGGACAGCAACTAATGAAAAACTGTTTTTT. It specifies CASSPGTATNEKLFF.

This chain links TRBV27 with TRBJ2-7; a weak D match, TRBD2 (6 bases). The germline V gene has CDR1 MNHEY and CDR2 SMNVEV (reference sequence). The CDR3 is made up of 13 amino acids. Trimming took off 3 bases at V and 2 bases at J, with 8 bases between the two ends. CDR3 DNA sequence: TGTGCCAGCAGTTTTGCGGGACCCTACGAGCAGTACTTC. Amino acids: CASSFAGPYEQYF.

The chain uses TRBV28 and TRBJ2-5; TRBD1 matches at 7 bases. The junction had 9 bases not matched to a gene; V was cut back by 3 bases and J by 5 bases. The germline V gene has CDR1 MDHEN and CDR2 SYDVKM. The CDR3 has 15 amino acids. CDR3 loop: CASSLGKGAGETQYF. In nucleotides, the CDR3 is TGTGCCAGCAGTTTGGGAAAGGGGGCCGGTGAGACCCAGTACTTC.

This chain uses TRBV19 with TRBJ2-7; TRBD2 matches at 11 bases. The germline gives CDR1 LNHDA, CDR2 SQIVND (reference sequence). The CDR3 is 16 residues long. The V segment lost 3 bases and the J segment 5 bases; nucleotides outside the gene matches: 9. The DNA of the CDR3 is TGTGCCAGTAGTATTAGCGGGAGGGCCGGGTATCACGAGCAGTACTTC. The encoded protein is CASSISGRAGYHEQYF.

The genes are TRBV5-1 and TRBJ1-1; perhaps TRBD1 as D (5 bases). V shed 4 bases and J shed 0 bases, with 7 bases lying between them. Germline CDR1 SGHRS, CDR2 YFSETQ. The CDR3 is 13 amino acids. The CDR3 sequence: CASSRGLNTEAFF. The CDR3 DNA sequence: TGCGCCAGCAGCAGGGGTCTGAACACTGAAGCTTTCTTT.